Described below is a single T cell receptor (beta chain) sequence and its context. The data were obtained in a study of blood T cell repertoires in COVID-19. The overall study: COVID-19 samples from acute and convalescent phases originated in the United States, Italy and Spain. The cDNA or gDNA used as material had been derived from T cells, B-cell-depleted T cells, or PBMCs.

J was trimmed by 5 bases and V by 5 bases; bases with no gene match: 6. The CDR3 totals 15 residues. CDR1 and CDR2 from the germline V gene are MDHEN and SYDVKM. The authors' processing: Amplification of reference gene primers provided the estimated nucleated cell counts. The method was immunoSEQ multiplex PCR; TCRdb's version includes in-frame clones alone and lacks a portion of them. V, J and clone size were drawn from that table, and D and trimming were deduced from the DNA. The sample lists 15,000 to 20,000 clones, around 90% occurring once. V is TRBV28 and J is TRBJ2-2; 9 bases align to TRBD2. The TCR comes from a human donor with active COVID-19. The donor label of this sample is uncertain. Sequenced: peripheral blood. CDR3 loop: CASSTSGRNTGELFF. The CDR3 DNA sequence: TGTGCCAGCAGTACTAGCGGGCGGAATACCGGGGAGCTGTTTTTT.